Detailed here is one T cell receptor beta chain. Which antigen it targets is not known. Base quality data are lacking; no much larger clone is found one base away. The time point label here, explained by the study, means: cycle 1 day 1 (C1D1), immediately before nivolumab initiation. Relapse after autologous stem cell transplantation had occurred in all trial patients, and cohorts A, B and C were distinguished by prior brentuximab vedotin exposure. The trial cohort comprised roughly 50 patients with relapsed/refractory classical Hodgkin lymphoma whose best overall responses were complete response, partial response or progressive disease. In the multi-cohort phase II CheckMate 205 trial, trial patients received single-agent nivolumab. An independent review committee assessed best overall response by applying the 2007 International Working Group response criteria. Trial PBMCs were collected immediately before nivolumab initiation (C1D1) and during therapy at cycle 2 day 1 and cycle 4 day 1. Peripheral blood was collected in 8 mL Vacutainer Cell Preparation Tubes, from which PBMCs were isolated by centrifugation and then cryopreserved.

The Qiagen DNeasy kit was used to extract genomic DNA both from unsorted PBMCs and from the negatively selected CD4+ and CD8+ fractions. Using primers that anneal to V and J segments, immunoSEQ multiplex PCR amplified the TCR beta CDR3 regions. Amplification bias was minimized using a synthetic immune receptor repertoire, and residual bias was removed computationally after sequencing. Per the source publication's procedure: Custom Python scripts were used to quantify repertoire diversity as the Shannon entropy index. Unsorted, CD4+ and CD8+ repertoires were examined separately, except in combined analyses, for which CD4+ and CD8+ sequences were merged in silico. Clonal expansion was defined as a frequency increase of at least 2-fold after treatment compared with C1D1, and clones undetected at baseline were assigned a pseudocount of 0.5. Singleton clones were defined as clones with 0 or 1 copy at C1D1, and non-singleton clones were defined as clones with 2 or more copies. Clones expanded in unsorted samples were assigned a CD4+, CD8+ or unknown annotation through matching of protein sequences in sorted samples from the same patient. Wilcoxon tests on paired samples were used to test diversity changes from C1D1 to C4D1. TCRdb carries this immuneACCESS record with in-frame sequences only. Its versions omit some clonotypes, under half of them owing to an unresolved V gene in the studies checked, with the rest unexplained. V and J calls and clone size come straight from that table; D and trimming were deduced from the DNA. The sample yields over 35,000 clones; around 80% were counted once. Approximately 11% of the sample is in the top ten clones.

From V the trimming removes 4 bases and from J it removes 7 bases, while the gene matches leave 14 bases of the junction unaccounted for. CDR1 and CDR2 are drawn from the germline V gene: SGDLS, YYNGEE. The CDR3 spans 16 residues, from the cysteine through the phenylalanine. Just CDR3 DNA is preserved here, 48 bases in frame from base 1. These data come from a study of PD-1 blockade in classical Hodgkin lymphoma (dated by TCRdb to the early 2020s). Concerning the study at large: Nivolumab dosing was 3 mg/kg intravenously every 2 weeks, continuing until either disease progression or unacceptable toxicity. The study used TCR beta sequencing and CyTOF to define a peripheral blood immune signature of response to PD-1 blockade in classical Hodgkin lymphoma.

Overall study results and their limits: Trial patients with a complete response had baseline diversity similar to that of newly diagnosed patients, while partial responders and progressors had significantly lower diversity. Baseline TCR diversity was reported to be lower in newly diagnosed patients than in healthy donors and to be lower still in relapsed/refractory patients. The study was limited to a single clinical trial cohort, and causes of repertoire differences, possibly disease activity or prior therapy, remained undefined. Diversity was lower in patients who began nivolumab less than 1 year after ASCT, so these patients were left out of later analyses to avoid confounding by immune reconstitution. A significant rise by C4D1 was seen in CD4+ but not CD8+ TCR diversity (p=0.0027 vs p=0.16), with the rise being most apparent in complete responders (p=0.02).

This sequence originates from a human donor with classical Hodgkin lymphoma. This specimen consisted of peripheral blood mononuclear cells (PBMCs), obtained at baseline. In this chain, TRBV9 is recombined with TRBJ1-2; 9 nucleotides in the junction match TRBD1. Read as DNA, the sequence is TGTGCCAGCAGCCCTCAGTTGACAGGGGGAACGAGTGGCTACACCTTC. The resulting protein is CASSPQLTGGTSGYTF.